What follows are 30 T cell receptor beta chains derived from one specimen sequenced in a study of blood T cell repertoires in COVID-19. Libraries were prepared by immunoSEQ multiplex PCR; TCRdb keeps only in-frame clonotypes and omits some of them. In the table there are about 150,000 clones, around 80% of which are singletons. Sequenced sample: PBMCs or T cells enriched from blood (not recorded which). The receptor source for this set is an older man who had been exposed to COVID-19.

The CDR3, as DNA: TGTGCCAGCAGCTTGGCAGGGGGCTATGGCTACACCTTC. This translates into CASSLAGGYGYTF. The V gene is TRBV5-4, the J gene TRBJ1-2; 7 nucleotides match TRBD1. J was trimmed by 4 bases and V by 0 bases; bases with no gene match: 0. The V gene's germline CDR1 is SGHNT and CDR2 YYREEE (reference sequence). The CDR3 contains 13 residues. The complete variable domain, with remaining parts taken from reference TRBV5-4 and TRBJ1-2, reads ETGVTQSPTHLIKTRGQQVTLRCSSQSGHNTVSWYQQALGQGPQFIFQYYREEENGRGNFPPRFSGLQFPNYSSELNVNALELDDSALYLCASSLAGGYGYTFGSGTRLTVV.

This chain joins TRBV30 and TRBJ1-2; no reliable D call. The CDR3 has 13 residues. V was shortened by 0 bases and J by 1 base, with 6 bases between the two germline ends. Germline V gene data show CDR1 as GTSNPN and CDR2 as SVGIG (reference sequence). For the CDR3, the DNA is TGTGCCTGGAGTGTACCGGGTAACTATGGCTACACCTTC. This sequence encodes CAWSVPGNYGYTF.

J is TRBJ2-3 and V is TRBV18; D not certain. The germline V gene has CDR1 KGHSH and CDR2 LQKENI. This CDR3 contains 14 residues. V was cut by 0 bases and J by 2 bases, with 6 bases left in between. CDR3 sequence: CASSPPSYTDTQYF. CDR3 nucleotide sequence: TGTGCCAGCTCACCACCGTCGTACACAGATACGCAGTATTTT. Together with reference TRBV18 and TRBJ2-3, the CDR3 gives the full variable domain: NAGVMQNPRHLVRRRGQEARLRCSPMKGHSHVYWYRQLPEEGLKFMVYLQKENIIDESGMPKERFSAEFPKEGPSILRIQQVVRGDSAAYFCASSPPSYTDTQYFGPGTRLTVL.

CDR3 in DNA: TGTGCCAGCAGCCCGGGACAGGGGGCAGATACGCAGTATTTT. Its protein is CASSPGQGADTQYF. V usage is TRBV6-4 and J usage is TRBJ2-3; 11 bases fit TRBD1. The CDR3 has 14 residues. CDR1 and CDR2 from the germline V gene are MRHNA and SNTAGT. With V trimmed by 6 bases and J by 4 bases, 3 bases remained unmatched.

The rearrangement uses TRBV27 and TRBJ2-1, with TRBD1 matching over 7 bases. J gave up 5 bases and V 6 bases, and 7 bases lay outside the gene matches. Germline loops: CDR1 MNHEY, CDR2 SMNVEV (reference sequence). CDR3 length: 14 amino acids. The CDR3 protein is CASRPGQPHNEQFF. The DNA for the CDR3 is TGTGCCAGCAGGCCGGGACAGCCTCACAATGAGCAGTTCTTC.

This chain links TRBV21-1 with TRBJ1-1; no DNA check was done on the table's D call, TRBD1. TRBV21-1 has pseudogene status. The CDR3 spans 18 residues. CDR3 protein: CASEGETGTAERNTEAFF. The CDR3 DNA reads TGTGCCAGCGAGGGAGAGACAGGGACGGCGGAGAGGAACACTGAAGCTTTCTTT.

On this clone itself: Other nucleotide sequences in the sample specify the same CDR3. The V gene is TRBV5-1, the J gene TRBJ2-5; 11 positions agree with TRBD2. The CDR3 runs to 15 residues. V was clipped by 0 bases and J by 4 bases; unmatched bases: 2. Per the germline V gene, CDR1 is SGHRS and CDR2 is YFSETQ. This CDR3 is CASSLVAGGRETQYF. As DNA, the CDR3 is TGCGCCAGCAGCTTGGTAGCGGGGGGGCGAGAGACCCAGTACTTC.

The V call is TRBV5-1, the J call TRBJ2-5, with 11 positions matching TRBD1. With V trimmed by 2 bases and J by 5 bases, 5 bases remained unmatched. Germline V gene sequence: CDR1 SGHRS, CDR2 YFSETQ. The CDR3 length is 15 residues. The CDR3 sequence: CASSFGGTGGETQYF. The DNA of the CDR3 is TGCGCCAGCAGCTTTGGCGGGACAGGGGGGGAGACCCAGTACTTC.

The chain combines TRBV12-5 with TRBJ1-6, with TRBD1 identical over 8 bases. V lost 3 bases, J lost 6 bases, and 13 bases stayed unmatched. Germline V gene lookup returns CDR1 LGHNT and CDR2 FRNRAP. There are 18 residues in the CDR3. DNA for the CDR3: TGTGCTAGTGGTTTCCCCCTCAGGGGGCGCGGTCCTAATTCACCCCTCCACTTT. This sequence encodes CASGFPLRGRGPNSPLHF.

The V and J genes are TRBV9 and TRBJ1-1; 8 bases line up with TRBD1. V lost 4 bases and J lost 6; bases outside the gene matches: 17. Germline CDR1 SGDLS, CDR2 YYNGEE. This CDR3 contains 17 residues. DNA of the CDR3: TGTGCCAGCAGCCTCCGATCCGGACAGGGAAGAGGTGCTGAAGCTTTCTTT. It is translated as CASSLRSGQGRGAEAFF.

The CDR3 is CASLGTGRTYEQYF. The CDR3 DNA sequence: TGTGCCAGCCTTGGGACAGGGAGGACCTACGAGCAGTACTTC. The rearrangement uses TRBV28 and TRBJ2-7; 9 bases agree with TRBD1. Germline V gives CDR1 MDHEN, CDR2 SYDVKM. After removal of 8 bases from V and 2 bases from J, the junction contained 7 bases not matched to a gene. This CDR3 comprises 14 residues.

This clone was recorded only once. The CDR3 reads CASSRDRNEKLFF. The CDR3 nucleotides are TGTGCCAGCTCACGCGACAGAAATGAAAAACTGTTTTTT. J is TRBJ1-4 and V is TRBV18; a weak D match, TRBD1 (5 bases). Between the trimmed V and J ends, which lost 4 bases and 5 bases, there was a span of 8 bases. Per the germline V gene, CDR1 is KGHSH and CDR2 is LQKENI. The CDR3 is 13 amino acids.

This clone came up a few times. The rearrangement links TRBV30 to TRBJ1-5; D call uncertain. The CDR3 extends over 13 amino acids. The ends were cut back, 1 base at V and 5 bases at J, with 9 bases in the middle. Per the germline V gene, CDR1 is GTSNPN and CDR2 is SVGIG (reference sequence). CDR3 coding DNA: TGTGCCTGGAGTGCTGCCGGGGATCAGCCCCAGCATTTT. As protein: CAWSAAGDQPQHF. Full variable domain (missing parts from reference TRBV30 and TRBJ1-5): SQTIHQWPATLVQPVGSPLSLECTVEGTSNPNLYWYRQAAGRGLQLLFYSVGIGQISSEVPQNLSASRPQDRQFILSSKKLLLSDSGFYLCAWSAAGDQPQHFGDGTRLSIL.

The chain links TRBV7-2 to TRBJ2-3, with 11 bases identical to TRBD1. Per germline, CDR1 SGHTA and CDR2 FQGNSA. V lost 4 bases, J lost 10 bases, and 4 bases stayed unmatched. The CDR3 covers 13 residues. The CDR3 region is CASSSGQGGPQYF. CDR3 nucleotides: TGTGCCAGCAGCTCGGGACAGGGGGGACCGCAGTATTTT. Together with reference TRBV7-2 and TRBJ2-3, the CDR3 gives the full variable domain: GAGVSQSPSNKVTEKGKDVELRCDPISGHTALYWYRQSLGQGLEFLIYFQGNSAPDKSGLPSDRFSAERTGGSVSTLTIQRTQQEDSAVYLCASSSGQGGPQYFGPGTRLTVL.

This chain connects TRBV19 to TRBJ2-7; weak D call: TRBD2 (6 bases). CDR1 is LNHDA and CDR2 is SQIVND in the germline V gene (reference sequence). The length of the CDR3 is 14 residues. The V end lost 6 bases, the J end lost 3 bases, and 15 bases lay between the germline ends. The CDR3 DNA sequence: TGTGCCAGTAGCTGGCGGGACTCCGGCTACGAGCAGTACTTC. Amino acid sequence: CASSWRDSGYEQYF. The full variable domain, its missing parts supplied by reference TRBV19 and TRBJ2-7, is DGGITQSPKYLFRKEGQNVTLSCEQNLNHDAMYWYRQDPGQGLRLIYYSQIVNDFQKGDIAEGYSVSREKKESFPLTVTSAQKNPTAFYLCASSWRDSGYEQYFGPGTRLTVT.

The chain links TRBV7-9 to TRBJ1-2, with D possibly matching TRBD1 (5 bases). Trimming left V 4 bases short and J 6 bases short, with 12 bases between. This CDR3 contains 13 residues. Germline values: CDR1 SEHNR, CDR2 FQNEAQ (reference sequence). Here the CDR3 DNA reads TGTGCCAGCAGCTATGGGACTCTGGATGGCTACACCTTC. It specifies CASSYGTLDGYTF.

V and J are TRBV4-1 and TRBJ2-7; no clear D. V lost 0 bases, J lost 0 bases, and 9 bases lay in between. CDR3 length: 15 amino acids. Germline CDR1 reads MGHRA; CDR2 reads YSYEKL. The chain's CDR3 is CASSQESILSYEQYF. The DNA of the CDR3 is TGCGCCAGCAGCCAAGAGTCTATTCTCTCCTACGAGCAGTACTTC.

This clone was seen just once. One junction end disagrees with the germline gene, perhaps due to a read error. The chain combines TRBV7-9 with TRBJ1-6, with 10 nucleotides matching TRBD1. The germline CDR1 and CDR2 sequences are SEHNR and FQNEAQ (reference sequence). The CDR3 spans 18 residues. The CDR3 nucleotides are TGTGCCAGCAGCAAATCCGGGACAGGGGTCTCCAATAATTCACCCCTCCACTTT. It is translated as CASSKSGTGVSNNSPLHF.

This clone was recorded once. The V gene is TRBV2, the J gene TRBJ2-1, with TRBD2 matching 8 bases. The CDR3 extends over 16 amino acids. Per germline, CDR1 SNHLY and CDR2 FYNNEI. Trimming took 6 bases from V and 2 from J; bases not matched to a gene: 9. CDR3 sequence reads: CASRTRTSTTYNEQFF. The CDR3, as DNA: TGTGCCAGCAGGACCAGGACTAGCACTACCTACAATGAGCAGTTCTTC.

This chain uses TRBV7-9 with TRBJ2-5, with 9 bases fitting TRBD2. The CDR3 has 15 amino acids. J gave up 5 bases and V 7 bases, and 11 bases lay outside the gene matches. CDR1 SEHNR and CDR2 FQNEAQ come from the germline V gene (reference sequence). CDR3 loop: CASIPMGLAGETQYF. CDR3 nucleotide sequence: TGTGCCAGCATTCCAATGGGACTAGCAGGGGAGACCCAGTACTTC.

This clone was seen a few times. V and J are TRBV7-6 and TRBJ1-4; no clear D. This CDR3 is 16 amino acids long. V lost 5 bases and J lost 0, with 13 bases in between. Germline V gives CDR1 SGHVS, CDR2 FNYEAQ. This chain's CDR3 is CASSTTGIATNEKLFF. CDR3 bases: TGTGCCAGCAGCACGACGGGAATTGCAACTAATGAAAAACTGTTTTTT.

The rearrangement uses TRBV3-1 (or the pseudogene TRBV3-2) and TRBJ2-1, with TRBD2 identical over 14 bases. This CDR3 has 15 residues. Looked up from germline, CDR1 is LGHDT and CDR2 is YNNKEL (reference sequence). With 4 bases clipped from V and 6 bases from J, the junction kept 2 bases outside the gene matches. This CDR3 reads CASSLGLAGVNEQFF. The CDR3, as DNA: TGTGCCAGCAGCCTGGGACTAGCGGGAGTCAATGAGCAGTTCTTC.

J is TRBJ2-7 and V is TRBV12-2; TRBD2, as called in the table, went unchecked against the DNA. TRBV12-2 is reported as a pseudogene. This CDR3 has 17 residues. The CDR3, as DNA: TGTGCAAGTCGCTTAGTAGCGGTTAGCGGGAGATGCTACGAGCAGTACTTC. Amino acids: CASRLVAVSGRCYEQYF.

This rearrangement joins TRBV5-1 to TRBJ2-2, with 10 bases that match TRBD2. The trim removed 2 bases at V and 5 bases at J, leaving 12 bases unmatched. The germline gives CDR1 SGHRS, CDR2 YFSETQ. The CDR3 totals 18 residues. CDR3 amino acids: CASSFQAQRGGFTGELFF. CDR3 DNA sequence: TGCGCCAGCAGCTTCCAGGCGCAGCGGGGGGGATTTACCGGGGAGCTGTTTTTT.

The chain combines TRBV9 with TRBJ2-3; 9 bases agree with TRBD2. The CDR3 contains 15 residues. Per germline, CDR1 SGDLS and CDR2 YYNGEE. J was trimmed by 6 bases and V by 1 base; bases with no gene match: 6. The DNA of the CDR3 is TGTGCCAGCAGCGTAAATGCGGGGGGGCCGGATACGCAGTATTTT. This translates into CASSVNAGGPDTQYF.

The CDR3 protein is CASRPGLTEAFF. CDR3 nucleotides: TGTGCCAGCAGGCCAGGGTTAACTGAAGCTTTCTTT. The chain employs TRBV7-9 and TRBJ1-1; D is possibly TRBD1 (5 bases). The CDR3 sequence is 12 residues long. The ends were cut back, 6 bases at V and 5 bases at J, with 10 bases in the middle. In germline, CDR1 is SEHNR, CDR2 FQNEAQ (reference sequence).

This chain joins TRBV29-1 and TRBJ2-2; 10 nucleotides match TRBD2. Germline lookup yields CDR1 SQVTM and CDR2 ANQGSEA. J lost 5 bases, V lost 0 bases, and 6 bases had no gene match. The CDR3 covers 16 residues. CDR3 nucleotides: TGCAGCGTTGAAGAAGACGGTAGCGGGAGGACCGGGGAGCTGTTTTTT. The encoded protein is CSVEEDGSGRTGELFF.

The chain employs TRBV7-8 and TRBJ2-7; a weak D match, TRBD1 (6 bases). The CDR3 covers 11 residues. Trimming cost V 5 bases and J 9 bases, with 11 bases left between them. CDR1 and CDR2 (germline): SGHVS, FQNEAQ. The CDR3 DNA follows: TGTGCCAGCAGCACAGACAGGCGGCAGTACTTC. Its protein product is CASSTDRRQYF.

The chain combines TRBV7-9 with TRBJ1-2; D possibly corresponds to TRBD1 (6 bases). Trimming shortened V by 5 bases and J by 8 bases, and 18 bases separated the two germline ends. From germline, CDR1 is SEHNR and CDR2 FQNEAQ (reference sequence). The length of the CDR3 is 14 residues. CDR3 in DNA: TGTGCCAGCAGCCCCCTGACAGGCTTTGGAGGCTACACCTTC. It yields the protein CASSPLTGFGGYTF.

This chain connects TRBV12-5 to TRBJ2-3; unclear D gene. The CDR3 spans 11 residues. Looked up from germline, CDR1 is LGHNT and CDR2 is FRNRAP. V was trimmed by 4 bases and J by 5 bases, leaving 4 bases between them. The CDR3 DNA sequence: TGTGCTAGTGGTTCAGGAGATACGCAGTATTTT. It codes for CASGSGDTQYF.